This record covers a single TCR beta chain. Per the germline V gene, CDR1 is SEHNR and CDR2 is FQNEAQ (reference sequence). This CDR3 is 16 amino acids long. V was trimmed by 0 bases and J by 11 bases, leaving 20 bases between them. The source of the sample is a study of OX40 agonist ivuxolimab in advanced cancers. Measured with immunoSEQ multiplex PCR; TCRdb has only the in-frame clones, and not every one. Of around 16,000 clones in the sample, approximately 84% are singletons; the top ten hold 72%. Sequenced material: CD4+ or CD8+ T cells sorted from blood, taken in a trial of the OX40 agonist ivuxolimab. The V and J genes are TRBV7-9 and TRBJ1-3; the D is unclear. The sequence derives from an adult with an advanced solid tumor such as melanoma, head and neck, liver or kidney cancer. CDR3 region: CASSLAERIDLIPIYF. In nucleotides, the CDR3 is TGTGCCAGCAGCTTAGCCGAGAGAATTGACCTTATCCCCATATATTTT.